This T cell receptor (beta chain) originates from a study of shared clonotypes between healthy human individuals. Whole-study findings and limits: Depth of sequencing was expected to influence donor clonotype sharing. When naive CD4 clonotypes were compared across a handful of donors, around 5% were shared.

This clone was detected only once. Its antigen is unidentified. TCRdb's copy holds only in-frame clones and misses some; the assay was immunoSEQ multiplex PCR. The sample has approximately 980,000 clones, over 75% seen once. Deletions cut 0 bases from V and 1 base from J, with 10 bases between. The germline gives CDR1 SGHTA, CDR2 FQGNSA. CDR3 size: 16 residues. The sequence came from a man aged 18 to 35 in good health. V is TRBV7-2 and J is TRBJ1-3, with D possibly being TRBD1 (6 bases). Sequencing was performed on memory CD4+ T cells sorted from blood. Subset described: CD45RA-negative fraction. CDR3 DNA: TGTGCCAGCAGCTTAGCTCGGACAGCATCTGGAAACACCATATATTTT. It is translated as CASSLARTASGNTIYF.